Listed here is a single T cell receptor (beta chain). Original processing notes: Amplification with reference gene primers provided the estimates of nucleated cell counts. Sequenced by immunoSEQ multiplex PCR; TCRdb stores in-frame clones only, minus some. The DNA was the basis for D and trimming; V, J and clone size are from that table. The table has 120,000 to 150,000 clones, 75% to 85% seen once. This sample is drawn from a study of blood T cell repertoires in COVID-19. Overall study context: From the United States, Italy and Spain came samples of acute and convalescent COVID-19. From T cells, B-cell-depleted T cells, or PBMCs came the material, which was cDNA or gDNA.

V lost 0 bases to trimming and J lost 3 bases, with 9 bases between them. The germline V gene has CDR1 SGDLS and CDR2 YYNGEE. The CDR3 contains 14 residues. The TCR was taken from a woman between 50 and 59 years old with acute or convalescent COVID-19. This chain connects TRBV9 to TRBJ1-1; D ambiguous. Material for sequencing was peripheral blood. In nucleotides, the CDR3 is TGTGCCAGCAGCGTAGACTGGGGAGACACTGAAGCTTTCTTT. Translated, it gives CASSVDWGDTEAFF.